The present T cell receptor (beta chain) was sequenced within a study of glioma-infiltrating T cells after dendritic cell vaccination. About the study: Autologous tumor lysate was loaded overnight onto monocyte-derived dendritic cells grown seven days with IL-4 and GM-CSF.

Time point described: after dendritic cell vaccination, including at tumor progression/relapse. None of the glioblastoma patients had an isocitrate dehydrogenase mutation. The immunoSEQ assay amplified TCRB CDR3 from up to 2 ug DNA. Repertoires were generated with immunoSEQ multiplex PCR, while TCRdb's copy carries only in-frame clones and drops some. The sample includes about 87,000 clones, roughly four fifths of them seen just once. V was clipped by 5 bases and J by 6 bases, with 16 bases between them. The CDR3 length is 14 residues. CDR1 SGHTA and CDR2 FQGNSA come from the germline V gene. Only one count was recorded for this clone.

The specimen comprised blood, sampled after dendritic cell vaccination. The chain has TRBV7-2 and TRBJ1-1, with TRBD1 as a possible D gene (6 bases). The sequence derives from a human donor with glioblastoma. The CDR3 region is CASSPILRGPEAFF. For the CDR3, the DNA is TGTGCCAGCAGCCCAATACTCAGGGGCCCTGAAGCTTTCTTT.